This T cell receptor beta chain was sequenced for a study of shared clonotypes between healthy human individuals. Background on the study: The study drew on two women and a few men aged 18 to 49 as donors.

General study results and limits: Relative to memory subsets, naive subsets generally showed larger estimated richness. Collection of samples was limited to blood; tissue repertoires likely differ.

To note about this clone: Antigen specificity is unknown.

The study ran the assay at deep level. Clones were read by immunoSEQ multiplex PCR, and TCRdb kept only the in-frame ones, dropping some. The table records about 1.1 million clones, about 72% of them present only once. The sample taken for sequencing was memory CD4+ T cells from PBMCs. Subset in this sample: CD45RA-negative fraction. The clonotype originates from a man aged 18 to 35 in good health. Some clones in this sample may be carry-over from other donors' samples.

The CDR3 DNA follows: TGTGCCAGCAGTGAAGTCCTTAGCACAGGGGGTCGGCCCCAGCATTTT. Translating gives CASSEVLSTGGRPQHF. The gene calls are TRBV6-1 and TRBJ1-5, with 8 bases fitting TRBD1. There are 16 residues in the CDR3. V shed 1 base, J shed 9 bases, and the junction held 11 bases outside the gene matches. Germline loops: CDR1 MNHNS, CDR2 SASEGT.